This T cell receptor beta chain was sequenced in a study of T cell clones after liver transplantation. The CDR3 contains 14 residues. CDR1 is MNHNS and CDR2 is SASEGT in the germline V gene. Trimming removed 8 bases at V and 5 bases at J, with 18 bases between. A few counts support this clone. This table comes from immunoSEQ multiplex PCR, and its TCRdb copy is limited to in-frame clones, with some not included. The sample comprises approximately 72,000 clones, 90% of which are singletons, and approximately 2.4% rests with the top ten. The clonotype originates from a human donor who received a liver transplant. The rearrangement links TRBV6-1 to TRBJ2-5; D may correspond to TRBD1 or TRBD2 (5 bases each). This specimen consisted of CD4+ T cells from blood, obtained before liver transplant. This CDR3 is CASERGLGDETQYF. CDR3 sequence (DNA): TGTGCCAGCGAGAGGGGATTGGGGGATGAGACCCAGTACTTC.